The 2 T cell receptor beta chains presented below share a single source sample, sequenced in a study of shared T cell receptors in the human thymus. Libraries were prepared by immunoSEQ multiplex PCR; TCRdb keeps only in-frame clonotypes and omits some of them. The table has about 660,000 clones, roughly 90% seen once. The same data also went into a second study, on human thymus T cells.

The sequencing sample was made of thymocytes. The receptors stem from a boy under two years old with a congenital heart defect.

This chain connects TRBV30 to TRBJ1-1; D is uncertain. The CDR3 length is 13 residues. V was trimmed by 3 bases and J by 8 bases, leaving 16 bases between them. Germline-derived CDR1 and CDR2 are GTSNPN and SVGIG (reference sequence). The CDR3 DNA is TGTGCCTGGAGCCCCCCGGGCGGAGGGGAAGCTTTCTTT. Translation gives CAWSPPGGGEAFF.

The rearrangement uses TRBV15 and TRBJ2-5, with D perhaps matching TRBD2 (7 bases). V was shortened by 0 bases and J by 11 bases, with 16 bases between the two germline ends. CDR1 is LNHNV and CDR2 is YYDKDF in the germline V gene (reference sequence). The CDR3 extends over 14 amino acids. DNA of the CDR3: TGTGCCACCAGCAGAGATCGGGGGGCGCGAGAGCAGTACTTC. Translating it yields CATSRDRGAREQYF.